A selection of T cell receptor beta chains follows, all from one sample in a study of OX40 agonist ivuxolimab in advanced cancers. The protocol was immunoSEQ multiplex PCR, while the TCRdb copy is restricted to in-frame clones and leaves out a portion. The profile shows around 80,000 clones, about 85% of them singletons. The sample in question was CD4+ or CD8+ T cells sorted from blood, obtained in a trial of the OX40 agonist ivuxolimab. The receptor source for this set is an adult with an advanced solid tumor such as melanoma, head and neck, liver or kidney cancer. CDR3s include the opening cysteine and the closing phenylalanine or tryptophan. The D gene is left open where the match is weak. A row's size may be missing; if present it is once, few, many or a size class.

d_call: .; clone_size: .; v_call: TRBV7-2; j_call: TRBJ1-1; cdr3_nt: TGTGCCAGCAGCTCCTCGCCAGCGGAAGCTTTCTTT; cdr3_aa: CASSSSPAEAFF
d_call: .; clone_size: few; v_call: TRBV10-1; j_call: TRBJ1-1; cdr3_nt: TGCGCCAGCAGTGAGTCGAGGGGGGATGAAGCTTTCTTT; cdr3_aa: CASSESRGDEAFF
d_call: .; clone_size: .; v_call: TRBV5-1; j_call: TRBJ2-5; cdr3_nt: TGCGCCAGCAGCTTCGGACCTCTGGAGACCCAGTACTTC; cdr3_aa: CASSFGPLETQYF
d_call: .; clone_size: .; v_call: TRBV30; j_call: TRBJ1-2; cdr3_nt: TGTGCCTGGAGTGTATATCAGGGCTCCACAGGCTACACCTTC; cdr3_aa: CAWSVYQGSTGYTF
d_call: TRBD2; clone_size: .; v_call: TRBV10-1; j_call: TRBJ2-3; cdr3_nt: TGCGCCAGCTCCTCCGGGGGGGGTGGCACGCAGTATTTT; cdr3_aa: CASSSGGGGTQYF
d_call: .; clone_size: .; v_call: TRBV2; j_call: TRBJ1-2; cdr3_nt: TGTGCCAGCAGTGAAACAGAGATCTATGGCTACACCTTC; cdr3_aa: CASSETEIYGYTF
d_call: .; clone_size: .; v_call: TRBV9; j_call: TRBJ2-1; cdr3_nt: TGTGCCAGCAGCGTGGGCGGGGGCCACTACAATGAGCAGTTCTTC; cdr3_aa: CASSVGGGHYNEQFF
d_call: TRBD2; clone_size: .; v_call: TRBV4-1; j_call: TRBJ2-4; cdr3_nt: TGCGCCAGCAGCCAAGTGGCGGGAGGTCACAGAGCCAAAAACATTCAGTACTTC; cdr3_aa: CASSQVAGGHRAKNIQYF
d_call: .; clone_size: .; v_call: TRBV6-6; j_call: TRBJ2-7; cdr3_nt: TGTGCCAGCAGACCGACAGACTCCTACGAGCAGTACTTC; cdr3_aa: CASRPTDSYEQYF
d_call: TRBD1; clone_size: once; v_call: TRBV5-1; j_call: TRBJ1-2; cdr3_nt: TGTGCCAGCAGCTACGCGACAGGGGCAGGTGGCTACACCTTC; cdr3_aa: CASSYATGAGGYTF
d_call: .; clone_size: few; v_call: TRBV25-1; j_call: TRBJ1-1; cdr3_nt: TGTGCCAGCAGGCAACTCATGAACACTGAAGCTTTCTTT; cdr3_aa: CASRQLMNTEAFF
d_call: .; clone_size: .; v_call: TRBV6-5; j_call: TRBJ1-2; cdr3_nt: TGTGCCAGCAGTTACATGGACCGCTACACCTTC; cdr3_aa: CASSYMDRYTF
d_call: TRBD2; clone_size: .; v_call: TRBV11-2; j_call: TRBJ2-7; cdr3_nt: TGTGCCAGCAGCAGGACTAGCGGGGGGTCCTACGAGCAGTACTTC; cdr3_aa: CASSRTSGGSYEQYF
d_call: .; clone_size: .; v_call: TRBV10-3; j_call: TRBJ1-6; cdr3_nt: TGTGCCATCAAAGGAGACGGAAATTCACCCCTCCACTTT; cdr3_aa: CAIKGDGNSPLHF
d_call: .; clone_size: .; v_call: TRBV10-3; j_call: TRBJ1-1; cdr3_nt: TGTGCCTCGCTAGACAGACCCATGAACACTGAAGCTTTCTTT; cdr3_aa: CASLDRPMNTEAFF
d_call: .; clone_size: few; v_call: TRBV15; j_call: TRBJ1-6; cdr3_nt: TGTGCCACCAGCATGGAGAAGGGTCCTTCACCCCTCCACTTT; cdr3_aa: CATSMEKGPSPLHF
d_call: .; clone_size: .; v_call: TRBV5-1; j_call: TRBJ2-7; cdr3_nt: TGCGCCAGCAGCCAGGAAGGGAAATCCTACGAGCAGTACTTC; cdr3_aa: CASSQEGKSYEQYF
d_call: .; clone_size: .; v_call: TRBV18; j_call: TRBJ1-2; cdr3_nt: TGTGCCAGCTCACCACCTAATAGTCCAACAGGGTTCTTTGGTGGCTACACCTTC; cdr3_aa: CASSPPNSPTGFFGGYTF
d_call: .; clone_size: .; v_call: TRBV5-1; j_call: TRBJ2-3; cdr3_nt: TGCGCCAGCAGCTTGGGGGGGACTAGCACAGATACGCAGTATTTT; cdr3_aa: CASSLGGTSTDTQYF
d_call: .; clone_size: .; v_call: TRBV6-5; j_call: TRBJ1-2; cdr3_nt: TGTGCCAGCAGACGAGGGTCGGGAGGTGGCTACACCTTC; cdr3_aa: CASRRGSGGGYTF
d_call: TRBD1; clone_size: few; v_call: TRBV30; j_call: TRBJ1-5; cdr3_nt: TGTGCCTGGAGCCCTCCCCCAGGGGGCGGCAATCAGCCCCAGCATTTT; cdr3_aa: CAWSPPPGGGNQPQHF
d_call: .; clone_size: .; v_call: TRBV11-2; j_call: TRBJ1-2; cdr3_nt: TGTGCCAGCAGCTTAGGAGTCCGGGATGGCTACACCTTC; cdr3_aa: CASSLGVRDGYTF
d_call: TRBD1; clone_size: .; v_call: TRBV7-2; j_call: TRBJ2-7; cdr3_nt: TGTGCCAGCAGCGACCTCCGACAGGGGTGGGGCGAGCAGTACTTC; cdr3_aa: CASSDLRQGWGEQYF
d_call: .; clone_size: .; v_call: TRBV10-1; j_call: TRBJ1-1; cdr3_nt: TGCGCCAGCAGTGATTTACCCGGGATTTTCAACACTGAAGCTTTCTTT; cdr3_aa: CASSDLPGIFNTEAFF
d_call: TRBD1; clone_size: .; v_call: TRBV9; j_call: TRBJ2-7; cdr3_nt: TGTGCCAGCAGCGTAGCAGGACAGGGAAGAAACGAGCAGTACTTC; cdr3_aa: CASSVAGQGRNEQYF
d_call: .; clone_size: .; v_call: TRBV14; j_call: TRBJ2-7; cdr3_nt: TGTGCCAGCAGTCAGCTGACGAGTAGTCTCGAGCAGTACTTC; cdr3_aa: CASSQLTSSLEQYF
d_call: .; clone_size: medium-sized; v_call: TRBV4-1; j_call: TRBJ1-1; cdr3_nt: TGCGCCAGCAGCCAAGTTAGAACGAGGGCTCTATACACTGAAGCTTTCTTT; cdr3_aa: CASSQVRTRALYTEAFF
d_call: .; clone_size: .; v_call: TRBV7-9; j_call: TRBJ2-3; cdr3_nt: TGTGCCAGCAGCTTAGACGGCCGCACAGATACGCAGTATTTT; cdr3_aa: CASSLDGRTDTQYF
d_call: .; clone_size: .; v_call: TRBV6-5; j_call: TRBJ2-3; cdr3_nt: TGTGCCAGCGGCATTACGGGGGGCACAGATACGCAGTATTTT; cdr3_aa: CASGITGGTDTQYF
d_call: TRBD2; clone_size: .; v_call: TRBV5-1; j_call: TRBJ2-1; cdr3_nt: TGCGCCAGCAGCTTCCGGACTAGCGGGGGGTACAATGAGCAGTTCTTC; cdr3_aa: CASSFRTSGGYNEQFF
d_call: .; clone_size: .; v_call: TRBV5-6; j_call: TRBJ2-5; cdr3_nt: TGTGCCAGTCTATCCGGCCCAGTCCAAGAGACCCAGTACTTC; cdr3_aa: CASLSGPVQETQYF
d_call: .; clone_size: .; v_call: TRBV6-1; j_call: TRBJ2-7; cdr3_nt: TGTGCCAGCAGTGAAGAAGAGCCTCTTTGGGGCGCTAACTCCTACGAGCAGTACTTC; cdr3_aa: CASSEEEPLWGANSYEQYF
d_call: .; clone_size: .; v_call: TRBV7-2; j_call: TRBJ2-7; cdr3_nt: TGTGCCAGCAGCTTAGAACTAGTACAGGGGCAGTACTTC; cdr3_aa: CASSLELVQGQYF
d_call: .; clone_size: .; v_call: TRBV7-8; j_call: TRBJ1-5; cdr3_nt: TGTGCCAGCAGCTTAGAGGGGTACATGAGTCGCAATCAGCCCCAGCATTTT; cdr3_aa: CASSLEGYMSRNQPQHF
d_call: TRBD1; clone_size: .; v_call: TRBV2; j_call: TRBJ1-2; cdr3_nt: TGTGCCAGCAGAGAACAACAGGGGACCTATGGCTACACCTTC; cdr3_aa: CASREQQGTYGYTF
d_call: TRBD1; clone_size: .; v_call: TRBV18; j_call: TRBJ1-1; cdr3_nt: TGTGCCAGCTCACCGGGACAGATCAACACTGAAGCTTTCTTT; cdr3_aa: CASSPGQINTEAFF
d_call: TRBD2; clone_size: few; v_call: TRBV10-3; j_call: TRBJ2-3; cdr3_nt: TGTGCCATCAGTGCGGCGGGAGTGGAAGATACGCAGTATTTT; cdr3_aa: CAISAAGVEDTQYF
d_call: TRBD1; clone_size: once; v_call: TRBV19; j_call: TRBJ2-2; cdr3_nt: TGTGCCAGTCGCCGAGGAGCAGGGGGCATTACCGGGGAGCTGTTTTTT; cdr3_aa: CASRRGAGGITGELFF
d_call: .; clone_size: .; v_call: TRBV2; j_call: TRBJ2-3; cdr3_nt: TGTGCCAGCGATACTAGCTGGAGCACAGATACGCAGTATTTT; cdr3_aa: CASDTSWSTDTQYF
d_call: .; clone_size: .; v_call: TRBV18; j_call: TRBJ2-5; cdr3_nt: TGTGCCAGCTCCCCCGGACAGCAAGAGACCCAGTACTTC; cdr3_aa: CASSPGQQETQYF
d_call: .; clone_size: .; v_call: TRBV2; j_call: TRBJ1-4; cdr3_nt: TGTGCCAGCAAACCGGGGGCAACTAATGAAAAACTGTTTTTT; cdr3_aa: CASKPGATNEKLFF
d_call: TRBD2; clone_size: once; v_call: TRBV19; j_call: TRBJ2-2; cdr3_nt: TGTGCCAGTACCCCCCGGGGGGCTAGCGGGGTCCCTTCCTCGAACACCGGGGAGCTGTTTTTT; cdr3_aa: CASTPRGASGVPSSNTGELFF
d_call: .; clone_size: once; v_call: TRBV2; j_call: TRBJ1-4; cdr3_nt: TGTGCCAGCAGTGAAGCGCTCGGGGTTAATGAAAAACTGTTTTTT; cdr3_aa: CASSEALGVNEKLFF
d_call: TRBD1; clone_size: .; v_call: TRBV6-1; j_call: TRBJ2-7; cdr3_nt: TGTGCCAGCAGCACAGGGGCCCCCTACGAGCAGTACTTC; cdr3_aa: CASSTGAPYEQYF
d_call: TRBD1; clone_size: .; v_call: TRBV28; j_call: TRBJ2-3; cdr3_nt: TGTGCCAGCAGTACAGCCGGGACAGGGGACACAGATACGCAGTATTTT; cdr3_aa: CASSTAGTGDTDTQYF
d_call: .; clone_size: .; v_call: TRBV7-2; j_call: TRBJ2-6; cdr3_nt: TGTGCCAGCATCACACCTGGGGCCAACGTCCTGACTTTC; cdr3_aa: CASITPGANVLTF
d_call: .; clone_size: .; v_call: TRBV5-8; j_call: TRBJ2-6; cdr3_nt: TGTGCCAGCAGCTTGGTGAGGGGCTGGGGTTATTCTGGGGCCAACGTCCTGACTTTC; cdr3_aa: CASSLVRGWGYSGANVLTF
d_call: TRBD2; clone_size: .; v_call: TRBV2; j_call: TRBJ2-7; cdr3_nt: TGTGCCAGCAGTCTAGCGGGGGGATACGAGCAGTACTTC; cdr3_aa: CASSLAGGYEQYF
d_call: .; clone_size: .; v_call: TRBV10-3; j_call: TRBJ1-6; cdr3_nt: TGTGCCGCCCAACCGGGGGGATATAATTCACCCCTCCACTTT; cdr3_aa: CAAQPGGYNSPLHF
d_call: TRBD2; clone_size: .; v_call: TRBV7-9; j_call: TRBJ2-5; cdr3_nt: TGTGCCAGCAGCTTAACCACTAGCGGGAGAGGCATCCTGGAGACCCAGTACTTC; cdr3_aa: CASSLTTSGRGILETQYF
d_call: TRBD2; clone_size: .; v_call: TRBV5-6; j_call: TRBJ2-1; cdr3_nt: TGTGCCAGCAGCTTCGGGACTAGCGGGAGAAATGAGCAGTTCTTC; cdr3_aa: CASSFGTSGRNEQFF
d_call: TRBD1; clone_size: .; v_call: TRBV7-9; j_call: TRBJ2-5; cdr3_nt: TGTGCCAGCAGCTCGGGACAGGGAAGAGAGACCCAGTACTTC; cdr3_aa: CASSSGQGRETQYF
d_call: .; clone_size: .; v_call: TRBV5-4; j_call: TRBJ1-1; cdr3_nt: TGTGCCAGCAGCCTATCCGGGACAAGGAGGGATGAAGCTTTCTTT; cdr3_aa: CASSLSGTRRDEAFF